The entry that follows covers one TCR beta chain sequence. TCRdb's table, derived via immunoSEQ multiplex PCR, lists solely in-frame clones and lacks some. The sample holds 850,000 to 1,200,000 clones, about 74% seen once. The source of the sample is a study of shared clonotypes between healthy human individuals. The V segment lost 5 bases and the J segment 4 bases; nucleotides outside the gene matches: 4. CDR1 is SGHVS, CDR2 FQNEAQ, per germline. This CDR3 is built from 14 residues. The chain has TRBV7-8 and TRBJ2-3, with 9 positions matching TRBD1. This TCR was sampled from a man aged 18 to 30 in good health. Material: memory CD4+ T cells sorted from blood. Stated subset: CD45RA-negative fraction. CDR3 nucleotide sequence: TGTGCCAGCAGCCACAGGGGGCGCCCAGATACGCAGTATTTT. Translated, it gives CASSHRGRPDTQYF.